These T cell receptor beta chains were read from a single sample in a study of cytomegalovirus exposure and HLA in healthy donors. Produced via immunoSEQ multiplex PCR; TCRdb's table is partial and in-frame only. The sample includes about 130,000 clones, about 79% seen only once; the top ten take 1.9%. The sequencing sample was made of PBMCs. The receptors derive from a man aged 50-60 years in good health and CMV-seronegative. CDR3s include the opening cysteine and the closing phenylalanine or tryptophan. The order of the fields is J gene, clone size, V gene, D gene, CDR3 protein, CDR3 DNA. D genes are given only for firm matches. Size values are once, few and many counts, or a class for expanded clones, and some rows have none.

TRBJ2-1 NA TRBV5-1 TRBD2 CASSLAGLAGVSSYNEQFF TGCGCCAGCAGCTTGGCCGGGCTAGCGGGGGTTAGCTCCTACAATGAGCAGTTCTTC
TRBJ2-7 NA TRBV6-5 NA CASSYRGSYEQYF TGTGCCAGCAGTTACCGCGGCTCCTACGAGCAGTACTTC
TRBJ1-2 once TRBV5-5 NA CASRSDYGSYGYTF TGTGCCAGCAGATCGGATTACGGGAGTTATGGCTACACCTTC
TRBJ1-2 few TRBV6-1 TRBD1 CASSTRTGLVDTF TGTGCCAGCAGTACCCGGACAGGGCTTGTGGACACCTTC
TRBJ2-7 few TRBV25-1 TRBD1 CASSGQERIYEQYF TGTGCCAGCAGCGGACAGGAAAGGATTTACGAGCAGTACTTC
TRBJ2-4 NA TRBV5-1 NA CASSPRTVNIQYF TGCGCCAGCAGCCCCAGGACAGTTAACATTCAGTACTTC
TRBJ1-4 few TRBV6-1 NA CASNDQNNEKLFF TGTGCCAGCAATGACCAGAATAATGAAAAACTGTTTTTT
TRBJ1-3 NA TRBV12-5 TRBD1 CASGLTSGTGYGNTIYF TGTGCTAGTGGTCTCACTTCCGGGACAGGGTATGGAAACACCATATATTTT
TRBJ2-7 once TRBV19 TRBD2 CASSPLAGGTGEQYF TGTGCCAGTAGTCCACTAGCGGGGGGGACTGGCGAGCAGTACTTC
TRBJ2-2 NA TRBV4-2 NA CASSQDLGLNTGELFF TGTGCCAGCAGCCAAGATCTGGGCCTGAACACCGGGGAGCTGTTTTTT
TRBJ2-3 once TRBV7-2 NA CASSLDRASTDTQYF TGTGCCAGCAGCTTAGACAGGGCTAGCACAGATACGCAGTATTTT
TRBJ1-3 NA TRBV5-4 NA CASSPGGGVSGNTIYF TGTGCCAGCAGCCCCGGCGGGGGGGTCTCTGGAAACACCATATATTTT
TRBJ2-6 NA TRBV7-6 NA CASSLDRYSGANVLTF TGTGCCAGCAGCTTAGACCGGTACTCTGGGGCCAACGTCCTGACTTTC
TRBJ2-7 NA TRBV15 TRBD1 CATSREAGQGEQYF TGTGCCACCAGCAGAGAAGCGGGACAGGGCGAGCAGTACTTC
TRBJ1-2 NA TRBV7-9 TRBD1 CASSETGRQGGNYGYTF TGTGCCAGCAGCGAGACAGGGAGGCAAGGGGGCAACTATGGCTACACCTTC
TRBJ1-4 NA TRBV5-4 NA CASSSLTGDSTNEKLFF TGTGCCAGCAGTTCGCTTACAGGCGATTCAACTAATGAAAAACTGTTTTTT
TRBJ1-4 NA TRBV7-2 TRBD1 CASSAKDRGLEKLFF TGTGCCAGCAGCGCTAAGGACAGGGGGCTTGAAAAACTGTTTTTT
TRBJ1-5 once TRBV18 TRBD1 CASSQGRQGTGQPQHF TGTGCCAGCTCACAAGGGCGACAGGGGACGGGTCAGCCCCAGCATTTT
TRBJ1-5 few TRBV9 NA CASSVDGAGNQPQHF TGTGCCAGCAGCGTAGATGGGGCTGGAAATCAGCCCCAGCATTTT
TRBJ1-1 NA TRBV4-1 NA CASGGMNTEAFF TGCGCCAGCGGAGGGATGAACACTGAAGCTTTCTTT
TRBJ1-4 NA TRBV5-1 NA CASSLADSRNEKLFF TGCGCCAGCAGCTTGGCGGACAGTAGGAATGAAAAACTGTTTTTT
TRBJ2-7 NA TRBV4-1 TRBD2 CASSQDLERGESYEQYF TGCGCCAGCAGCCAAGATTTAGAGCGGGGGGAATCCTACGAGCAGTACTTC
TRBJ1-2 NA TRBV5-1 TRBD1 CASSLGWTGVIDGYTF TGCGCCAGCAGCTTGGGGTGGACAGGGGTTATTGATGGCTACACCTTC
TRBJ1-6 few TRBV13 NA CASSLRQTNSPLHF TGTGCCAGCAGCTTACGACAGACTAATTCACCCCTCCACTTT
TRBJ2-1 NA TRBV7-9 TRBD2 CASSLVRTSGHFYNEQFF TGTGCCAGCAGCTTAGTTCGGACTAGCGGACACTTTTACAATGAGCAGTTCTTC
TRBJ1-5 few TRBV7-2 TRBD1 CASSLGQGANQPQHF TGTGCCAGCAGCTTAGGACAGGGGGCAAATCAGCCCCAGCATTTT
TRBJ1-1 NA TRBV9 TRBD1 CASSVGRGRTEAFF TGTGCCAGCAGCGTAGGCAGGGGGCGGACTGAAGCTTTCTTT
TRBJ2-7 once TRBV9 NA CASSPLGGDLEQYF TGTGCCAGCAGCCCCCTCGGCGGGGACCTTGAGCAGTACTTC
TRBJ2-5 NA TRBV6-5 TRBD2 CASSLTSGGWETQYF TGTGCCAGCAGTTTGACTAGCGGGGGGTGGGAGACCCAGTACTTC
TRBJ1-2 NA TRBV6-5 NA CASSQRQQSNYGYTF TGTGCCAGCAGCCAAAGACAGCAATCTAACTATGGCTACACCTTC
TRBJ2-3 NA TRBV4-2 TRBD2 CASSQGPSGGQADTQYF TGTGCCAGCAGCCAAGGTCCTAGCGGGGGGCAGGCAGATACGCAGTATTTT
TRBJ1-1 NA TRBV7-9 TRBD1 CASSAAGGRSFF TGTGCCAGCAGCGCCGCAGGGGGCCGCTCTTTCTTT
TRBJ2-3 NA TRBV11-3 NA CASSLGSSGSTDTQYF TGTGCCAGCAGCTTAGGTAGTAGCGGCAGCACAGATACGCAGTATTTT
TRBJ2-5 NA TRBV6-1 TRBD1 CASRDRGIQETQYF TGTGCCAGCAGGGACAGGGGAATTCAAGAGACCCAGTACTTC
TRBJ1-1 NA TRBV5-4 NA CASSLASPGATEAFF TGTGCCAGCAGCTTGGCATCCCCAGGGGCCACTGAAGCTTTCTTT
TRBJ2-2 NA TRBV7-2 NA CASSSFEENTGELFF TGTGCCAGCAGCTCCTTCGAGGAAAACACCGGGGAGCTGTTTTTT
TRBJ1-2 NA TRBV7-9 TRBD1 CASGTGGSYTF TGTGCCAGCGGTACAGGGGGGAGCTACACCTTC
TRBJ2-7 once TRBV7-2 NA CASSRLGEGEQYF TGTGCCAGCAGCCGACTAGGGGAAGGGGAGCAGTACTTC
TRBJ1-4 NA TRBV7-9 NA CSSTPNRAGNEKLFF TGTTCCAGCACCCCAAACAGGGCTGGTAATGAAAAACTGTTTTTT
TRBJ1-4 NA TRBV9 TRBD1 CASSEGAGRNEKLFF TGTGCCAGCAGCGAGGGGGCAGGGCGAAATGAAAAACTGTTTTTT
TRBJ1-5 NA TRBV2 TRBD1 CASSRTGAGQPQHF TGTGCCAGCAGTAGGACAGGGGCCGGTCAGCCCCAGCATTTT
TRBJ1-2 few TRBV4-1 TRBD1 CASSLRRDRGRDGYTF TGTGCCAGCAGCCTACGCCGGGACAGGGGGCGGGATGGCTACACCTTC
TRBJ2-3 NA TRBV7-8 NA CASSSISGTPLLDMADTQYF TGTGCCAGCAGCTCGATTTCCGGGACACCTCTCCTCGACATGGCAGATACGCAGTATTTT
TRBJ2-5 NA TRBV5-1 TRBD2 CASSLAPAGGGETQYF TGCGCCAGCAGCTTGGCCCCCGCGGGGGGGGGTGAGACCCAGTACTTC